The TCR beta chain under discussion was sequenced for a study of T-cell memory formation after mild COVID-19. Overall study: TCR clusters were mostly confined to one donor each.

Study-wide results and limits: That cross-reactive memory joined was suggested by some responding clones appearing in pre-infection memory.

MiXCR was run by TCRdb on the 5' RACE reads, yielding one entry per CDR3 protein. This sample has around 300,000 distinct CDR3 sequences; about a sixth occur once, and the top ten carry under 25%. A remark on this clonotype: Its specificity is not known.

The CDR3 sequence is 15 residues long. The J segment lost 7 bases and the V segment lost 3 bases, leaving 6 bases of the junction unmatched. The chain recombines TRBV12-3 or TRBV12-4 with TRBJ2-3; 11 bases map to TRBD2. The sample taken for sequencing was PBMCs or a T cell subset sorted from them (not recorded which). The sequence was collected from a man younger than 35 who had mild COVID-19 (a few samples of this study predate the infection). Cell type and time point are not known. CDR3 coding DNA: TGTGCCAGCAGTTTTCTAGCGGGGGGTCTGAATACGCAGTATTTT. The encoded protein is CASSFLAGGLNTQYF.